The present TCR beta chain was sequenced within a study of blood T cell repertoires in COVID-19. Study-wide background: Acute-phase and convalescent COVID-19 samples originated in the United States, Italy and Spain. Sources were T cells, B-cell-depleted T cells, or PBMCs; the material itself was cDNA or gDNA.

Per the original methods: The assay estimated nucleated cells by amplifying reference gene primers. Produced via immunoSEQ multiplex PCR; TCRdb's table is partial and in-frame only. V, J and clone size reflect that table, while D and trimming were determined from the DNA. The sample yields roughly 93,000 clones, roughly 80% seen once. The clonotype comes from a woman aged 80 or over with acute or convalescent COVID-19. Source material: peripheral blood.

The CDR3 DNA reads as TGCGCCAGCAGTGAAAGCGGAATTTATTCACCCCTCCACTTT. It yields the protein CASSESGIYSPLHF. The chain links TRBV10-2 to TRBJ1-6; the D is unclear. The CDR3 runs to 14 residues. Germline CDR1 reads WSHSY; CDR2 reads SAAADI. Trimming took 3 bases from V and 8 from J, leaving 11 bases between them.